This TCR beta chain was identified in a study of shared clonotypes between healthy human individuals. Trimming removed 6 bases from V and 4 bases from J, with 16 bases in between. Germline V lookup: CDR1 MDHEN, CDR2 SYDVKM. This CDR3 is 14 amino acids long. Donation came from healthy HIV-negative adults that had no recent acute infections or vaccinations. This clone appeared once. Its antigen remains unidentified. Study-wide points: The diversity represented, both genetic and in exposure history, was limited by few donors.

Measured with immunoSEQ multiplex PCR; TCRdb has only the in-frame clones, and not every one. The table has 450,000 to 600,000 clones, about 80% seen once. Sequencing used PBMCs. The V gene is TRBV28, the J gene TRBJ2-7; D is perhaps TRBD1 (5 bases). The TCR originated in a middle-aged woman in good health. Some clones in this sample may be carry-over from other donors' samples. The CDR3: CASSSPRARYEQYF. The DNA of the CDR3 is TGTGCCAGCAGCTCCCCCAGGGCCCGGTACGAGCAGTACTTC.